The sequence of this T cell receptor (beta chain) was determined in a study of blood T cell repertoires in COVID-19. At the level of the study: Recovered status applied to Cohort 3 donors who had two consecutive negative PCRs. It also applied to those with clearance or with symptom resolution. Samples representing acute and convalescent COVID-19 were sourced from the United States, Italy and Spain.

Participant-reported clinical history was the basis for cohort assignment. Trimming took off 4 bases at V and 1 base at J, with 13 bases between the two ends. The length of the CDR3 is 14 residues. Germline CDR1 is GTSNPN and CDR2 is SVGIG (reference sequence). Here immunoSEQ multiplex PCR was the method, and the copy in TCRdb shows in-frame clones only, minus some. Altogether 400,000 or so clones are present, about 87% being singletons, with the ten largest covering 1.9%. Material: PBMCs or T cells enriched from blood (not recorded which). This sequence was found in a man aged 40-50 years in a cohort exposed to, infected with or recovered from COVID-19 (not recorded which). The chain couples TRBV30 to TRBJ1-1; no clear D gene. The CDR3 nucleotides read TGTGCCTGGACCGATCGGCCGGGGAACACTGAAGCTTTCTTT. Translation: CAWTDRPGNTEAFF.